This TCR beta chain emerged from a study of human T cells and chemical hapten exposure. Study results and limitations: Expanded TCRs clustered into significantly more large CDR3 similarity groups than controls, the analysis revealed. Following DPC sensitization, TCRs present above 1 in 1000 frequency showed no change.

Specified time point: patch test 1, 2 weeks after DPC sensitization. As for treatment: therapeutic diphenylcyclopropenone sensitization with weekly scalp DPC. Individual cDNA molecules received unique molecular identifiers in the library. TCRdb recomputed calls from the RACE reads with MiXCR, one row per CDR3 protein. This sample has 180,000 or so distinct CDR3 sequences, with under 25% found just once. This clonotype has only a few counts. Its matching antigen is unknown. The clonotype comes from a woman aged 50 to 60 with alopecia areata. Some clones in this sample may be carry-over from other donors' samples. Material: whole blood, obtained in connection with sensitization to the hapten diphenylcyclopropenone (DPC).

CDR3 bases: TGCAGTGCCATTACCCCGGACAGCTCCTACGAGCAGTACTTC. It translates to CSAITPDSSYEQYF. The chain employs TRBV20-1 and TRBJ2-7; TRBD1 is a possible D gene (6 bases). CDR1 and CDR2 from the germline V gene are DFQATT and SNEGSKA (reference sequence). This CDR3 spans 14 amino acids. The V end was cut by 6 bases, the J end by 0 bases, with 15 bases between.